Following are 2 T cell receptor beta chains from one sample sequenced in a study of beta chain features in type 1 diabetes. General study findings and limits: Within each of all four CD4+ subsets, Type 1 diabetes patients had TCRB CDR3s that were moderately but significantly shorter.

As every portion of the isolated RNA was reverse transcribed, the sequencing read expressed TCRB transcripts. TCRdb keeps only in-frame clones here, not all; method: immunoSEQ multiplex PCR. This sample carries about 250,000 clones, 11% of them seen once, and the ten largest clones take over 0.015%. These receptors' targets are unknown. Sample: naive CD4+ T cells from blood. Source of these receptors: a man aged 30 to 45 with type 1 diabetes.

This clone was seen more than once but under ten times. The V gene is TRBV6-1, the J gene TRBJ2-5; perhaps TRBD2 as D (6 bases). Germline CDR1 reads MNHNS; CDR2 reads SASEGT. Trimming cost V 2 bases and J 4 bases, with 11 bases left between them. The CDR3 extends over 14 amino acids. CDR3 bases: TGTGCCAGCAGTGAACCAAGGCGGGGAGAGACCCAGTACTTC. Its protein product is CASSEPRRGETQYF.

This clone was recorded a few times. The CDR3 DNA reads as TGTGCCACCAGCGGTGGGCTAGCGGGGGCCAATGAGCAGTTCTTC. It yields the protein CATSGGLAGANEQFF. The chain links TRBV15 to TRBJ2-1; 10 positions match TRBD2. The V gene end was trimmed by 5 bases and the J gene end by 6 bases; junction bases not matched to a gene: 7. The CDR3 runs 15 residues. Germline V lookup: CDR1 LNHNV, CDR2 YYDKDF (reference sequence).